The table lists the clone carrying this T cell receptor (beta chain) with many counts. These data are taken from a study of shared clonotypes between healthy human individuals. The V and J ends lost 4 bases and 7 bases, in that order; junction bases with no gene match: 22. The CDR3 sequence is 20 residues long. The germline gives CDR1 SGHRS, CDR2 YFSETQ. Produced via immunoSEQ multiplex PCR; TCRdb's table is partial and in-frame only. The sample has 300,000 or so clones; around 67% are singletons. The TCR comes from a man younger than 45 in good health. The rearrangement uses TRBV5-1 and TRBJ2-1, with 11 nucleotides matching TRBD2. The specimen sequenced was memory CD4+ T cells sorted from blood. The subset: CD45RA-negative fraction. CDR3 loop: CASSAKLAGVLIPTGNEQFF. DNA for the CDR3: TGCGCCAGCAGCGCAAAACTAGCGGGAGTGTTAATTCCTACGGGGAATGAGCAGTTCTTC.